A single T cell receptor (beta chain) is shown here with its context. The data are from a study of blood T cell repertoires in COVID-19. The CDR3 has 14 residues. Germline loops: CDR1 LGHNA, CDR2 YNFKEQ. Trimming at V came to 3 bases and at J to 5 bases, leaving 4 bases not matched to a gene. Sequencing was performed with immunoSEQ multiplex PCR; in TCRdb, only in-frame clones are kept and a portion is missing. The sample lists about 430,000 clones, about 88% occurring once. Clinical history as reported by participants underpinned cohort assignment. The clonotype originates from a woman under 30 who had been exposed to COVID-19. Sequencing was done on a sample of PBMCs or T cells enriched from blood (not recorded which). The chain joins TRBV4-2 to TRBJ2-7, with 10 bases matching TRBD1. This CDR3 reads CASSHGQGVDEQYF. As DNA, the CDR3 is TGTGCCAGCAGCCATGGACAGGGGGTGGACGAGCAGTACTTC.